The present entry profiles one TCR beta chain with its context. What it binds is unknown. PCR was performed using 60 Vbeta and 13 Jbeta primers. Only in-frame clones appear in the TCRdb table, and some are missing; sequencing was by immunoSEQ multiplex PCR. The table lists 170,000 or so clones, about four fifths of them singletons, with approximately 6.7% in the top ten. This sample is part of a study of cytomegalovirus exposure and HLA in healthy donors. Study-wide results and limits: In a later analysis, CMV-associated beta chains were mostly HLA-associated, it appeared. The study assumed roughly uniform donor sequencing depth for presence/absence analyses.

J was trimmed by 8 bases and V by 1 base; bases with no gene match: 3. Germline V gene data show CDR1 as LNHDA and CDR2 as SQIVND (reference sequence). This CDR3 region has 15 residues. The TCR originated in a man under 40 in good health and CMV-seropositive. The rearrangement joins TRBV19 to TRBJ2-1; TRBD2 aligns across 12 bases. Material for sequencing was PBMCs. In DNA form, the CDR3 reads TGTGCCAGTAGTATAGGGCTAGCGGGAGGGGATGAGCAGTTCTTC. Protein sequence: CASSIGLAGGDEQFF.